This TCR beta chain was recorded in a study of beta chain features in type 1 diabetes. Study context: Healthy donors and patients had similar age, gender and cell yields. Broader study findings: Individuals with type 1 diabetes displayed fewer insertions and more deletions at VDJ junctions. Shorter templates might be favored by PCR, and equally so in patients and in controls.

Cells sorted by CD45RO/CCR7/CD25/CD127/CD95/CD27 comprised CD4+ naive, central memory, regulatory and stem cell-like memory cells. Trimming cost V 4 bases and J 5 bases; bases outside gene matches: 10. CDR3 size: 15 residues. Looked up from germline, CDR1 is SGHTA and CDR2 is FQGNSA. Worth noting for this clone: The antigen remains undetermined.

All of the isolated RNA was reverse transcribed, so expressed TCRB transcripts were sequenced. TCRdb's copy holds only in-frame clones and misses some; the assay was immunoSEQ multiplex PCR. The table has about 290,000 clones, around 7.8% seen once; the top ten hold more than 0.8%. The genes are TRBV7-2 and TRBJ1-2; 7 bases are shared with TRBD1. The sequence was obtained from a young woman in good health. Sequences were obtained from central memory CD4+ T cells from blood. For the CDR3, the DNA is TGTGCCAGCAGCTCCAGACAGGGCCGGGCTTATGGCTACACCTTC. Encoded protein: CASSSRQGRAYGYTF.